The T cell receptor (beta chain) described here comes from a study of T-cell reconstitution after alpha-beta-depleted transplantation in children. Points from the study as a whole: In patients about two months after transplant, alpha-beta T cells reportedly arose from several hundred expanded graft clones. The authors attributed T-cell counts and diversity one year after transplant mostly to newly produced T cells. Surviving recipient T cells and thymic progenitors underlay high day-60 TCRbeta diversity in some patients.

A TCRbeta library incorporating unique molecular identifiers was prepared. TCRdb passed the PCR reads through MiXCR, listing each CDR3 protein once. Here the sample spans about 580,000 distinct CDR3 sequences, about a quarter being singletons. On this clonotype itself: The antigen remains undetermined.

The CDR3 runs to 15 residues. Trimming removed 10 bases at V and 4 bases at J, with 20 bases between. Germline values: CDR1 MNHEY, CDR2 SMNVEV (reference sequence). The chain employs TRBV27 and TRBJ2-1; D assignment may be TRBD1 or TRBD2 (5 bases each). This clonotype originated in a boy in the first two years of life with Wiskott-Aldrich syndrome, due to receive a stem cell transplant. This sample comprised PBMCs, obtained before TCRalphabeta/CD19-depleted stem cell transplant. The CDR3 is CATMGPRQIYNEQFF. CDR3 in DNA: TGTGCCACCATGGGACCTAGACAGATTTACAATGAGCAGTTCTTC.